The entry that follows covers one TCR beta chain sequence. What it binds is unknown. This specimen comes from a study of shared clonotypes between healthy human individuals. Broader study findings: Non-shared clonotypes had lower generation probabilities than clonotypes shared by all four sorted-subset donors.

The germline CDR1 and CDR2 sequences are KGHSH and LQKENI. The CDR3 length is 11 residues. The V gene lost 2 bases and the J gene lost 11 bases, with 8 bases spanning the gap. Each sample came from a Caucasian adult donor living in Nashville, Tennessee. When replicate PCRs were run on sorted subsets, they used about 200 ng DNA, about 30,000 T cell genomes. This table comes from immunoSEQ multiplex PCR, and its TCRdb copy is limited to in-frame clones, with some not included. The repertoire consists of 2,100,000 or so clones, with approximately 94% occurring once and the leading ten covering less than 0.15%.

The chain employs TRBV18 and TRBJ2-3, with a weak D call TRBD2 (6 bases). This receptor was identified in a man younger than 30 in good health. Sequencing was performed on naive CD4+ T cells sorted from blood. Subset in this sample: CD45RA+ positively selected. CDR3 sequence reads: CASSPGTEQYF. The CDR3 nucleotides are TGTGCCAGCTCACCAGGGACTGAGCAGTATTTT.